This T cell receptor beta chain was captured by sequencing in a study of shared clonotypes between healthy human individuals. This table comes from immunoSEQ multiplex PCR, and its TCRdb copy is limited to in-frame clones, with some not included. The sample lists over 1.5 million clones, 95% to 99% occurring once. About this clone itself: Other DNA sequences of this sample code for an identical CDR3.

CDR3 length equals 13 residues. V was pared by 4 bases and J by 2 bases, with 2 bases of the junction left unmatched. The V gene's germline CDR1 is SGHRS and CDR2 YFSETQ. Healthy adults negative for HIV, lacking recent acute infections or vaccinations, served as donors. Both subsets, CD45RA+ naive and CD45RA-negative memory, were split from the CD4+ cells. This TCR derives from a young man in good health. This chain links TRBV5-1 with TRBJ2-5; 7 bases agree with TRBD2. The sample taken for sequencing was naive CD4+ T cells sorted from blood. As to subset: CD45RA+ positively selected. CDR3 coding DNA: TGCGCCAGCAGCCGGGACTATCAAGAGACCCAGTACTTC. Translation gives CASSRDYQETQYF.